The 31 T cell receptor beta chains presented below share a single source sample, sequenced in a study of shared clonotypes between healthy human individuals. Repertoires were generated with immunoSEQ multiplex PCR, while TCRdb's copy carries only in-frame clones and drops some. The sample carries about 960,000 clones, 76% recorded once. Material for sequencing was memory CD4+ T cells sorted from blood. Subset noted: CD45RA-negative fraction. The source is a man aged 18 to 29 in good health.

This clone was recorded once. The chain joins TRBV5-6 to TRBJ2-3; TRBD1 is a possible D gene (5 bases). Germline V gene lookup returns CDR1 SGHDT and CDR2 YYEEEE. The CDR3 spans 14 residues. V lost 0 bases, J lost 1 base, and 6 bases lay in between. CDR3 sequence (DNA): TGTGCCAGCAGCTTGGGCAGGGGCACAGATACGCAGTATTTT. Its translation is CASSLGRGTDTQYF.

The V gene is TRBV5-6, the J gene TRBJ2-1; possibly TRBD2 for D (7 bases). The CDR3 is 17 residues long. Germline CDR1 and CDR2: SGHDT and YYEEEE. V lost 3 bases and J 0 bases, leaving 16 bases between the germline ends. DNA of the CDR3: TGTGCCAGCAGCTGGGGGGGCGCCGTCAGCTCCTACAATGAGCAGTTCTTC. This gives the protein CASSWGGAVSSYNEQFF.

This rearrangement joins TRBV5-4 to TRBJ1-5; 8 nucleotides line up with TRBD1. Germline-derived CDR1 and CDR2 are SGHNT and YYREEE (reference sequence). Trimming removed 0 bases from V and 7 bases from J; junction bases left unmatched: 6. The CDR3 length is 15 residues. The CDR3 loop reads CASSLGQGANQPQHF. CDR3 nucleotides: TGTGCCAGCAGCTTGGGGCAGGGGGCGAACCAGCCCCAGCATTTT.

The genes are TRBV6-1 and TRBJ2-1, with 9 bases matching TRBD2. CDR3 length equals 15 residues. The trim removed 0 bases at V and 4 bases at J, leaving 1 base unmatched. Per the germline V gene, CDR1 is MNHNS and CDR2 is SASEGT. CDR3 sequence: CASSEASGRYNEQFF. The CDR3 coding sequence is TGTGCCAGCAGTGAAGCCAGCGGGAGGTACAATGAGCAGTTCTTC.

The chain joins TRBV2 to TRBJ1-1; TRBD1 might be the D (6 bases). Germline values: CDR1 SNHLY, CDR2 FYNNEI. The CDR3 is made up of 14 amino acids. Trimming cost V 7 bases and J 4 bases, with 16 bases left between them. The DNA of the CDR3 is TGTGCCAGCAACGGACAGTTAGGGCGCACTGAAGCTTTCTTT. It codes for CASNGQLGRTEAFF.

This clone was observed a handful of times. V is TRBV14 and J is TRBJ1-6; no firm D call. V lost 1 base, J lost 13 bases, and 17 bases lay in between. The CDR3 is 15 amino acids. Germline CDR1 and CDR2: SGHDN and FVKESK. DNA for the CDR3: TGTGCCAGCAGCCAAGGGCCAGACTTTTTCGAGCCCCTCCACTTT. It encodes CASSQGPDFFEPLHF.

The V and J genes are TRBV6-1 and TRBJ1-1; D not resolved. V was clipped by 6 bases and J by 8 bases, with 10 bases between them. CDR1 and CDR2 (germline): MNHNS, SASEGT. The CDR3 has 11 residues. The CDR3 region is CASRPDREAFF. Written as DNA, the CDR3 is TGTGCCAGCAGACCAGACCGGGAAGCTTTCTTT.

The gene calls are TRBV5-4 and TRBJ1-3; perhaps TRBD1 as D (6 bases). Germline values: CDR1 SGHNT, CDR2 YYREEE (reference sequence). The CDR3 has 14 amino acids. V dropped 2 bases and J dropped 4 bases, with 10 bases sitting between them. The CDR3, as DNA: TGTGCCAGCAGCTTCGGGGGGCCGGGAAACACCATATATTTT. Translating gives CASSFGGPGNTIYF.

As to this clone: The sample carries other DNA sequences with the same CDR3. The gene calls are TRBV9 and TRBJ2-7, with 11 bases matching TRBD1. The ends lost 2 bases at V and 2 bases at J; junction bases unmatched: 3. The germline CDR1 and CDR2 sequences are SGDLS and YYNGEE. This CDR3 is built from 15 residues. In nucleotides, the CDR3 is TGTGCCAGCAGCGTTGGACAGGGGGCCGCCTACGAGCAGTACTTC. This sequence encodes CASSVGQGAAYEQYF.

This sequence joins TRBV6-5 and TRBJ2-7; 9 bases map to TRBD1. Germline V gives CDR1 MNHEY, CDR2 SVGAGI. The CDR3 totals 15 residues. Trimming at V came to 4 bases and at J to 2 bases, leaving 6 bases not matched to a gene. The CDR3 DNA is TGTGCCAGCAGTTTCCGGGACAGGGACCCCTACGAGCAGTACTTC. This translates into CASSFRDRDPYEQYF.

The rearrangement uses TRBV5-6 and TRBJ1-2, with D hard to call. The CDR3 covers 13 residues. The V gene lost 0 bases and the J gene lost 1 base, with 4 bases spanning the gap. Germline V gene lookup returns CDR1 SGHDT and CDR2 YYEEEE. The DNA of the CDR3 is TGTGCCAGCAGCTTGGTCGGTAACTATGGCTACACCTTC. Encoded protein: CASSLVGNYGYTF.

Concerning this clone itself: A clone one base away is much larger, so this may be a read error. This rearrangement joins TRBV7-2 to TRBJ2-7; D possibly corresponds to TRBD1 (5 bases). Germline V CDR1 and CDR2: SGHTA, FQGNSA. V was trimmed by 5 bases and J by 2 bases, leaving 7 bases between them. This CDR3 is 12 amino acids long. CDR3 in DNA: TGTGCCAGCAGCCCAGGGACCTACGAGCAGTACTTC. It codes for CASSPGTYEQYF.

The chain has TRBV9 and TRBJ2-1; no firm D call. There are 15 residues in the CDR3. Germline V gene data show CDR1 as SGDLS and CDR2 as YYNGEE. Trimming removed 0 bases from V and 6 bases from J, with 13 bases in between. CDR3 bases: TGTGCCAGCAGCGTAGCGGTTGATAGGAGCAATGAGCAGTTCTTC. Residues: CASSVAVDRSNEQFF. Looking up the rest from reference TRBV9 and TRBJ2-1 gives the full variable domain: DSGVTQTPKHLITATGQRVTLRCSPRSGDLSVYWYQQSLDQGLQFLIQYYNGEERAKGNILERFSAQQFPDLHSELNLSSLELGDSALYFCASSVAVDRSNEQFFGPGTRLTVL.

The chain combines TRBV5-4 with TRBJ2-1, with D unclear. This CDR3 is 16 amino acids long. Trimming took 0 bases from V and 9 from J, leaving 19 bases between them. The V gene's germline CDR1 is SGHNT and CDR2 YYREEE (reference sequence). The chain's CDR3 is CASSLGMGRTNTEQFF. In DNA form, the CDR3 reads TGTGCCAGCAGCTTGGGGATGGGCAGGACCAACACTGAGCAGTTCTTC.

V gene TRBV5-8 combines with J gene TRBJ1-6; possibly TRBD1 for D (6 bases). This CDR3 has 14 residues. Trimming removed 4 bases at V and 10 bases at J, with 15 bases between. Germline CDR1 and CDR2: SGHTS and YDEGEE. The CDR3 sequence: CASSPDSAGSPLHF. CDR3 nucleotide sequence: TGTGCCAGCAGCCCGGACAGTGCAGGCTCACCCCTCCACTTT. Filled out from reference TRBV5-8 and TRBJ1-6, the complete variable domain reads EAGVTQSPTHLIKTRGQQATLRCSPISGHTSVYWYQQALGLGLQFLLWYDEGEERNRGNFPPRFSGRQFPNYSSELNVNALELEDSALYLCASSPDSAGSPLHFGNGTRLTVT.

V usage is TRBV18 and J usage is TRBJ2-5; D may be TRBD1 (5 bases). Between the trimmed V and J ends, which lost 5 bases and 2 bases, there was a span of 12 bases. There are 14 residues in the CDR3. Germline values: CDR1 KGHSH, CDR2 LQKENI. Written as DNA, the CDR3 is TGTGCCAGCTCATATCGAGACAGACAAGAGACCCAGTACTTC. Translation gives CASSYRDRQETQYF. The full variable domain, rest sourced from reference TRBV18 and TRBJ2-5, is NAGVMQNPRHLVRRRGQEARLRCSPMKGHSHVYWYRQLPEEGLKFMVYLQKENIIDESGMPKERFSAEFPKEGPSILRIQQVVRGDSAAYFCASSYRDRQETQYFGPGTRLLVL.

V and J are TRBV4-1 and TRBJ1-1; weak D call: TRBD1 (6 bases). There are 15 residues in the CDR3. The germline V gene has CDR1 MGHRA and CDR2 YSYEKL. Trimming removed 5 bases from V and 0 bases from J, with 13 bases in between. The CDR3 reads CASSKLRGLNTEAFF. The CDR3 nucleotides are TGCGCCAGCAGCAAGCTCAGGGGCCTGAACACTGAAGCTTTCTTT.

This chain joins TRBV7-9 and TRBJ2-7; D may be TRBD1 (5 bases). The CDR3 has 15 residues. V dropped 6 bases and J dropped 8 bases, with 23 bases sitting between them. The germline V gene has CDR1 SEHNR and CDR2 FQNEAQ (reference sequence). The CDR3 DNA is TGTGCCAGCAGTGGCCTAGGGGAATACAAAGATAAGCAGTACTTC. Translated, it gives CASSGLGEYKDKQYF.

This clone has only a few counts. The rearrangement links TRBV7-2 to TRBJ2-1; D gene ambiguous. CDR3 length: 15 amino acids. Germline lookup yields CDR1 SGHTA and CDR2 FQGNSA. With 5 bases removed from V and 5 bases from J, the gap between germline ends came to 16 bases. The CDR3 loop is CASSPALDIHNEQFF. The DNA for the CDR3 is TGTGCCAGCAGCCCAGCCCTAGACATTCACAATGAGCAGTTCTTC.

The chain joins TRBV6-6 to TRBJ1-1, with a weak D call TRBD1 (6 bases). The CDR3 extends over 15 amino acids. Germline loops: CDR1 MNHNY, CDR2 SVGAGI (reference sequence). V was trimmed by 6 bases and J by 1 base, leaving 15 bases between them. CDR3 nucleotides: TGTGCCAGCAGCCCCTCCGGGGGCCGGAACACTGAAGCTTTCTTT. This encodes CASSPSGGRNTEAFF.

Turning to this clone: This CDR3 is also generated by other DNA sequences in the sample. The chain couples TRBV28 to TRBJ1-2, with D possibly being TRBD1 (5 bases). Trimming stripped 2 bases from V and 4 bases from J, with 8 bases between. There are 13 residues in the CDR3. Germline V gene sequence: CDR1 MDHEN, CDR2 SYDVKM. The CDR3: CASSLPGSYGYTF. CDR3 DNA: TGTGCCAGCAGTTTACCAGGGAGCTATGGCTACACCTTC.

The chain couples TRBV4-1 to TRBJ2-1; 14 bases line up with TRBD2. This CDR3 region has 18 residues. The junction had 11 bases not matched to a gene; V was cut back by 3 bases and J by 7 bases. CDR1 is MGHRA and CDR2 is YSYEKL in the germline V gene. CDR3 amino acids: CASSQAGLAGGGKNEQFF. As DNA, the CDR3 is TGCGCCAGCAGCCAGGCCGGACTAGCGGGAGGAGGAAAAAATGAGCAGTTCTTC.

V gene TRBV7-9 combines with J gene TRBJ2-4, with D maybe TRBD1 (5 bases). This CDR3 has 14 amino acids. Germline V gene sequence: CDR1 SEHNR, CDR2 FQNEAQ (reference sequence). The V end was cut by 2 bases, the J end by 8 bases, with 13 bases between. The CDR3 region has the DNA TGTGCCAGCAGCTTAACTGCAGGGATAGACATTCAGTACTTC. Its translation: CASSLTAGIDIQYF.

This chain joins TRBV6-1 and TRBJ2-7, with 8 bases that match TRBD1. V was pared by 4 bases and J by 0 bases, with 2 bases of the junction left unmatched. This CDR3 is built from 14 residues. Germline-derived CDR1 and CDR2 are MNHNS and SASEGT. The CDR3 sequence is CASSVGQASYEQYF. The CDR3 DNA sequence: TGTGCCAGCAGTGTGGGACAGGCCTCCTACGAGCAGTACTTC.

The CDR3 reads CASSSGLQLGYGYTF. In DNA, the CDR3 is TGCGCCAGCAGCTCCGGACTACAGCTCGGCTATGGCTACACCTTC. This chain uses TRBV5-1 with TRBJ1-2; D gene unclear. V shed 3 bases and J shed 4 bases, with 16 bases lying between them. Per the germline V gene, CDR1 is SGHRS and CDR2 is YFSETQ. This CDR3 is 15 amino acids long.

This sequence joins TRBV11-2 and TRBJ2-7; the D gene is possibly TRBD2 (6 bases). CDR3 length equals 15 residues. V shed 1 base and J shed 9 bases, with 19 bases lying between them. Germline-derived CDR1 and CDR2 are SGHAT and FQNNGV. Here the CDR3 DNA reads TGTGCCAGCAGCTTAGGGATTAGCGGAGGTTCGAGGCAGTACTTC. It yields the protein CASSLGISGGSRQYF. The full variable domain, rest sourced from reference TRBV11-2 and TRBJ2-7, is EAGVAQSPRYKIIEKRQSVAFWCNPISGHATLYWYQQILGQGPKLLIQFQNNGVVDDSQLPKDRFSAERLKGVDSTLKIQPAKLEDSAVYLCASSLGISGGSRQYFGPGTRLTVT.

This clone was picked up a small number of times. Different DNA sequences within this sample yield the same CDR3. This chain connects TRBV7-8 to TRBJ2-1, with 9 positions matching TRBD2. The germline CDR1 and CDR2 sequences are SGHVS and FQNEAQ. There are 15 residues in the CDR3. V shed 5 bases and J 4 bases; nucleotides not matched to a gene: 6. As DNA, the CDR3 is TGTGCCAGCAGCCCCGGGACTAGCAGGTACAATGAGCAGTTCTTC. Translated: CASSPGTSRYNEQFF. Looking up the rest from reference TRBV7-8 and TRBJ2-1 gives the full variable domain: GAGVSQSPRYKVAKRGQDVALRCDPISGHVSLFWYQQALGQGPEFLTYFQNEAQLDKSGLPSDRFFAERPEGSVSTLKIQRTQQEDSAVYLCASSPGTSRYNEQFFGPGTRLTVL.

This chain joins TRBV10-3 and TRBJ2-3; 7 bases agree with TRBD1. Germline V CDR1 and CDR2: ENHRY, SYGVKD. Unmatched junction bases numbered 5, after V lost 3 bases and J lost 2 bases. This CDR3 is 15 amino acids long. CDR3 bases: TGTGCCATCAGTGACTTACAGGGGCCCACAGATACGCAGTATTTT. Translation gives CAISDLQGPTDTQYF.

This clone appeared once. The chain employs TRBV2 and TRBJ1-5; TRBD1 is a possible D gene (6 bases). Deletions cut 6 bases from V and 7 bases from J, with 13 bases between. This CDR3 region has 13 residues. Germline CDR1 SNHLY, CDR2 FYNNEI. This CDR3 is CASRVNREQPQHF. In nucleotides, the CDR3 is TGTGCCAGCAGAGTCAACAGGGAGCAGCCCCAGCATTTT.

This clone was seen only a few times. As DNA, the CDR3 is TGCGCCAGCAGCTTGGCCCGGGGTAGCGGGGGGGAGACCCAGTACTTC. This translates into CASSLARGSGGETQYF. V gene TRBV5-1 combines with J gene TRBJ2-5; 10 positions match TRBD2. Germline CDR1 reads SGHRS; CDR2 reads YFSETQ. The CDR3 covers 16 residues. After removal of 0 bases from V and 5 bases from J, the junction contained 7 bases not matched to a gene.

The chain couples TRBV10-3 to TRBJ2-2; D not resolved. Looked up from germline, CDR1 is ENHRY and CDR2 is SYGVKD. Trimming cost V 6 bases and J 2 bases, with 25 bases left between them. The CDR3 runs 19 residues. The CDR3 protein is CAISLGRSKPHSNTGELFF. The CDR3 nucleotides are TGTGCCATCAGCTTAGGCAGGAGCAAACCTCACAGTAACACCGGGGAGCTGTTTTTT.